The text below deals with one T cell receptor (beta chain). The data were obtained in a study of early stage breast cancer tumors. Profiling relied on immunoSEQ multiplex PCR, and the TCRdb table lists in-frame clones only, not all of them. The data hold 60,000 to 75,000 clones, with around 80% observed a single time. Germline values: CDR1 ENHRY, CDR2 SYGVKD. The ends lost 3 bases at V and 6 bases at J; junction bases unmatched: 13. The CDR3 contains 16 residues. The source is a person aged 35-55 years with breast cancer. The chain links TRBV10-3 to TRBJ1-1; 7 positions agree with TRBD1. The sample was blood. CDR3 sequence reads: CAISDRRTGGTPEAFF. The CDR3, as DNA: TGTGCCATCAGTGATCGCCGGACAGGAGGTACCCCTGAAGCTTTCTTT.